This T cell receptor beta chain was recovered during a study of beta chain features in type 1 diabetes. General study results and limits: TCRB rearrangement may or may not be influenced by HLA type; here this remained unresolved.

V shed 0 bases, J shed 7 bases, and the junction held 10 bases outside the gene matches. There are 17 residues in the CDR3. Germline CDR1 reads MRHNA; CDR2 reads SNTAGT. Concerning this clone: The antigen is undetermined.

Naive, central memory, regulatory and stem cell-like memory cells within the CD4+ compartment were sorted using CD45RO/CCR7/CD25/CD127/CD95/CD27. The whole isolated RNA underwent reverse transcription, so sequencing captured expressed TCRB transcripts. Clones were read by immunoSEQ multiplex PCR, and TCRdb kept only the in-frame ones, dropping some. This sample has around 250,000 clones, with 12% to 15% found just once. The TCR comes from a woman aged 40 to 50 in good health. The sample taken for sequencing was naive CD4+ T cells from blood. V and J are TRBV6-4 and TRBJ2-1; 9 bases map to TRBD2. CDR3 in DNA: TGTGCCAGCAGTGACTCGTTAGTAGCGGGGGACCTTAATGAGCAGTTCTTC. Translation: CASSDSLVAGDLNEQFF.